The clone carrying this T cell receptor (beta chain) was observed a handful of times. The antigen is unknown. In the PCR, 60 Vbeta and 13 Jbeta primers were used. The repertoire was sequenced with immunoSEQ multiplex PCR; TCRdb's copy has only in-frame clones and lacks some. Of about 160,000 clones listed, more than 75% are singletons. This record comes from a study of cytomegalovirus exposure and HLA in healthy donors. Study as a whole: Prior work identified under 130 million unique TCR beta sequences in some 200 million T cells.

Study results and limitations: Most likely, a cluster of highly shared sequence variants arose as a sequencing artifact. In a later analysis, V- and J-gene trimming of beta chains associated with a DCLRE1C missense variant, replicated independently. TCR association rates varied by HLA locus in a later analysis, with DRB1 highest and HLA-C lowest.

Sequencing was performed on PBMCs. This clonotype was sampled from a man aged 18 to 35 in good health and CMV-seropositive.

The CDR3 loop is CASSVLRTGGTNYGYTF. The CDR3 nucleotides are TGTGCCAGCAGTGTCCTCAGGACAGGGGGAACTAACTATGGCTACACCTTC. The chain is built from TRBV6-1 and TRBJ1-2, with 10 bases identical to TRBD1. The CDR3 spans 17 residues. Germline lookup yields CDR1 MNHNS and CDR2 SASEGT. V lost 4 bases and J lost 0; bases outside the gene matches: 8.